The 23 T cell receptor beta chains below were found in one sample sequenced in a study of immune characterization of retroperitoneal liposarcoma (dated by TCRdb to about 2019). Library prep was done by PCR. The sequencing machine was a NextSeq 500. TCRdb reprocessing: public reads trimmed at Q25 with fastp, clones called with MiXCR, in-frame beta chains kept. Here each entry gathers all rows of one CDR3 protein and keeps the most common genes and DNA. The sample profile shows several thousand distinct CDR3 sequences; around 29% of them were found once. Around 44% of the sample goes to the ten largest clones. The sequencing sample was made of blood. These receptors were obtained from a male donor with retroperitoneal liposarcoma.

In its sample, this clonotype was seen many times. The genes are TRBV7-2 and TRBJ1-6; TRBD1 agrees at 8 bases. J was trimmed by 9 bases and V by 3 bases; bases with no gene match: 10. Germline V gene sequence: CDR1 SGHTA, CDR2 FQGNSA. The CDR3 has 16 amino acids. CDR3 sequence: CASSFQTGGTGSPLHF. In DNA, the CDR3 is TGTGCCAGCAGCTTTCAAACAGGGGGAACGGGTTCACCCCTCCACTTT.

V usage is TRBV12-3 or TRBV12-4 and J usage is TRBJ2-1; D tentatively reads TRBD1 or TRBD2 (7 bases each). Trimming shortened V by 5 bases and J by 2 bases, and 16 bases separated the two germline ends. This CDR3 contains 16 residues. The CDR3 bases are TGTGCCAGCAGTCGGACAGGAGCGGGACCCTACAATGAGCAGTTCTTC. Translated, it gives CASSRTGAGPYNEQFF.

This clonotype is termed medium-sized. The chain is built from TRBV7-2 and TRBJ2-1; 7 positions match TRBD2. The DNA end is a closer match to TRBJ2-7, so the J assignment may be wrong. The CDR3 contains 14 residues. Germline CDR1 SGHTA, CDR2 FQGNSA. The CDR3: CASSLAGGSYEQYF. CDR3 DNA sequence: TGTGCCAGCAGCTTAGCCGGCGGGAGCTACGAGCAGTACTTC.

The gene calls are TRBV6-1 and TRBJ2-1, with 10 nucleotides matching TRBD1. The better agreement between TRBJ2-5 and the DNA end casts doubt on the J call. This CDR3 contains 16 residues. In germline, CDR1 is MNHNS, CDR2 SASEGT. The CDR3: CASSSGGQGSGETQYF. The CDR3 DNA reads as TGTGCCAGCAGTTCCGGGGGACAGGGGTCTGGGGAGACCCAGTACTTC.

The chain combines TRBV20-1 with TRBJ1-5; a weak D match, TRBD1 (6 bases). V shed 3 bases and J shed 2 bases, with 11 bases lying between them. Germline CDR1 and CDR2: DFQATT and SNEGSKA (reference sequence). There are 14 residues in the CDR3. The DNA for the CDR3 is TGCAGTGCTAGGGCAGGGGAAGGCAATCAGCCCCAGCATTTT. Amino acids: CSARAGEGNQPQHF.

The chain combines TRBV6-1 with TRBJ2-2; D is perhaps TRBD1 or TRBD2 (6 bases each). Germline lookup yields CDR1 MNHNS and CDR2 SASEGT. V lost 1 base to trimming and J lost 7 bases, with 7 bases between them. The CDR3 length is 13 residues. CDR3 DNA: TGTGCCAGCAGTGAAGAGGGGGGCGGGGAGCTGTTTTTT. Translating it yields CASSEEGGGELFF.

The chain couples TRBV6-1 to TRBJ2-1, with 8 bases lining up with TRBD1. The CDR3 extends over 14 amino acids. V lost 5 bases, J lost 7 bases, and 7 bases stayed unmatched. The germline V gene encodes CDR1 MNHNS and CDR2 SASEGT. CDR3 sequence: CASSPGQDMNEQFF. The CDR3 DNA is TGTGCCAGCAGTCCGGGACAGGACATGAATGAGCAGTTCTTC.

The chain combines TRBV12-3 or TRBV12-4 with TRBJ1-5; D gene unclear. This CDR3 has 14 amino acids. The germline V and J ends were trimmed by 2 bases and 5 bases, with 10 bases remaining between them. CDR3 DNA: TGTGCCAGCAGTTTAAAACGGGGTTATCAGCCCCAGCATTTT. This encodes CASSLKRGYQPQHF.

The DNA for the CDR3 is TGTGCCAGCACCCAACTGACAGGGGACGGTTCACCCCTCCACTTT. Its protein is CASTQLTGDGSPLHF. The rearrangement links TRBV6-1 to TRBJ1-6; 8 nucleotides line up with TRBD1. Trimming cost V 7 bases and J 9 bases; bases outside gene matches: 11. CDR1 is MNHNS, CDR2 SASEGT, per germline. The CDR3 covers 15 residues.

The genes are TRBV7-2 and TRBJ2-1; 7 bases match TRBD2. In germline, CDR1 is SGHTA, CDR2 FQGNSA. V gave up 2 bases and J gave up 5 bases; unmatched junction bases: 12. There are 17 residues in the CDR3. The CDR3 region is CASSLPTFGGRNNEQFF. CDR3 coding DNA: TGTGCCAGCAGCTTACCAACTTTCGGGGGGAGGAACAATGAGCAGTTCTTC.

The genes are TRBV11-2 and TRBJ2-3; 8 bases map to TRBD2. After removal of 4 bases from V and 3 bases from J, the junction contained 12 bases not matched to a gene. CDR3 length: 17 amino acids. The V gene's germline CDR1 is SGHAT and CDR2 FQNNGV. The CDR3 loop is CASSSPLREGRTDTQYF. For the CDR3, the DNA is TGTGCCAGCAGCTCCCCTTTACGGGAGGGCCGGACAGATACGCAGTATTTT.

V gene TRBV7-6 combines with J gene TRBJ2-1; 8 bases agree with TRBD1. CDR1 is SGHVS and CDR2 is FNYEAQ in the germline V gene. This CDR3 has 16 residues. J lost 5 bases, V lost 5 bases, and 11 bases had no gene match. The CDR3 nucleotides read TGTGCCAGCAGCCCAATAGGGGGACAGGTCCACAATGAGCAGTTCTTC. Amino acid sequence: CASSPIGGQVHNEQFF.

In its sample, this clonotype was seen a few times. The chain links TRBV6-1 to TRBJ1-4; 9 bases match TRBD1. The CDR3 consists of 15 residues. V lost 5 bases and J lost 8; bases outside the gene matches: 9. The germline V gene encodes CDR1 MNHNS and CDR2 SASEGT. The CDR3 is CASSQRQGVPEKLFF. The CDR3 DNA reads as TGTGCCAGCAGTCAAAGACAGGGGGTACCAGAAAAACTGTTTTTT.

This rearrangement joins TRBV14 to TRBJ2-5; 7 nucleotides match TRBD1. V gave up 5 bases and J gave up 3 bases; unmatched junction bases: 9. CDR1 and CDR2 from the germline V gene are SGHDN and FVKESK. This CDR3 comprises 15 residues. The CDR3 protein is CASSSSDRAKETQYF. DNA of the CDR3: TGTGCCAGCAGCTCGTCAGACAGGGCGAAAGAGACCCAGTACTTC.

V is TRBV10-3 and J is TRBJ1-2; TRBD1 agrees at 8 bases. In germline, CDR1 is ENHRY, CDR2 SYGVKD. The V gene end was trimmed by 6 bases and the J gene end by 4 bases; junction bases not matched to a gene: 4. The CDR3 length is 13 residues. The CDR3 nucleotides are TGTGCCATCAGCGACGACAGGGGCTATGGCTACACCTTC. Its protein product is CAISDDRGYGYTF.

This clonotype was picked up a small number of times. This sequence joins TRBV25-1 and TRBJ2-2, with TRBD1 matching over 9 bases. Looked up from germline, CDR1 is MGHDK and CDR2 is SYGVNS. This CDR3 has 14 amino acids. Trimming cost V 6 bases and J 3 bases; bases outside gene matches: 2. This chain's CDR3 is CASSDRGDTGELFF. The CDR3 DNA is TGTGCCAGCAGCGACAGGGGGGACACCGGGGAGCTGTTTTTT.

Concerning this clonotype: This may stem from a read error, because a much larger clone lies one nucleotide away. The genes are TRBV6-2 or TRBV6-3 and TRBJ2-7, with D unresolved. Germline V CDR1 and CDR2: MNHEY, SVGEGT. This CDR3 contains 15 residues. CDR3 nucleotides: TGTGCCAGCAGTGATAAGTACAGAGGAAAGTACGAGCAGTGCTTC. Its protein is CASSDKYRGKYEQCF.

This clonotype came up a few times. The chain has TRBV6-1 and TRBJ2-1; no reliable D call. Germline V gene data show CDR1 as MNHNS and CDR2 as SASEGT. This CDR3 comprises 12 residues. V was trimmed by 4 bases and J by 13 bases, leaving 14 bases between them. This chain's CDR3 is CASSGSQETQFF. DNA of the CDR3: TGTGCCAGCAGTGGCAGTCAAGAGACCCAGTTCTTC.

CDR3 loop: CASAIGSYNEQFF. CDR3 bases: TGTGCCAGCGCGATCGGCTCCTACAATGAGCAGTTCTTC. The gene calls are TRBV6-1 and TRBJ2-1, with no clear D. This CDR3 comprises 13 residues. Trimming left V 8 bases short and J 0 bases short, with 8 bases between. Per germline, CDR1 MNHNS and CDR2 SASEGT.

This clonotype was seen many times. The CDR3: CASSFRQPHEAFF. CDR3 DNA: TGTGCCAGCAGTTTCCGACAGCCGCATGAAGCTTTCTTT. The chain joins TRBV12-3 or TRBV12-4 to TRBJ1-1, with D perhaps TRBD1 (5 bases). Trimming removed 3 bases from V and 7 bases from J, with 12 bases in between. CDR3 length: 13 residues.

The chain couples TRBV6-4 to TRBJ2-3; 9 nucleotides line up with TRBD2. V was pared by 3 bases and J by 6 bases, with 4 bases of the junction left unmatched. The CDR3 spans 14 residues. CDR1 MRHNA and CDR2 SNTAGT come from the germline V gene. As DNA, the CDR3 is TGTGCCAGCAGTGAGAGCGGGGGGAGGGATACGCAGTATTTT. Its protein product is CASSESGGRDTQYF.

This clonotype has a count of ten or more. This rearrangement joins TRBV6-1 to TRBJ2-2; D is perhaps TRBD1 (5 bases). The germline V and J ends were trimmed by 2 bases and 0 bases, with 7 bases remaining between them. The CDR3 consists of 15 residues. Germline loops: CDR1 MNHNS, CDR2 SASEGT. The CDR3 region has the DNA TGTGCCAGCAGTGAACCAGGGACGAACACCGGGGAGCTGTTTTTT. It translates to CASSEPGTNTGELFF.

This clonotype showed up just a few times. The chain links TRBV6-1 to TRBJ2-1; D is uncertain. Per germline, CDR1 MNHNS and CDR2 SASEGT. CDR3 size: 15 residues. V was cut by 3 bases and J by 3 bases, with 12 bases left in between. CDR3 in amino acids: CASSDRATNYNEQFF. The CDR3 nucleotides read TGTGCCAGCAGTGACCGGGCAACCAACTACAATGAGCAGTTCTTC.